These 32 T cell receptor beta chains were sequenced from one sample in a study of OX40 agonist ivuxolimab in advanced cancers. Sequencing used immunoSEQ multiplex PCR; TCRdb keeps in-frame clones, though not all of them. Altogether about 60,000 clones are present, roughly 80% being singletons, with the ten largest covering 2% to 3%. The input for sequencing was CD4+ or CD8+ T cells sorted from blood, taken in a trial of the OX40 agonist ivuxolimab. These TCRs come from an adult with an advanced solid tumor such as melanoma, head and neck, liver or kidney cancer.

As DNA, the CDR3 is TGTGCCTCGAAGCTAGCGGGAGTTCACAATGAGCAGTTCTTC. Protein product: CASKLAGVHNEQFF. V usage is TRBV6-5 and J usage is TRBJ2-1; 10 nucleotides match TRBD2. V was pared by 11 bases and J by 5 bases, with 9 bases of the junction left unmatched. Germline V gene sequence: CDR1 MNHEY, CDR2 SVGAGI. The CDR3 totals 14 residues.

The chain employs TRBV30 and TRBJ2-7, with 9 bases fitting TRBD1. This CDR3 is 14 amino acids long. V lost 2 bases, J lost 7 bases, and 9 bases stayed unmatched. Germline V gene data show CDR1 as GTSNPN and CDR2 as SVGIG (reference sequence). The CDR3 nucleotides read TGTGCCTGGAGTCTCGGGACAGGGTTAGGGGAGCAGTACTTC. Translation gives CAWSLGTGLGEQYF.

The chain joins TRBV4-2 to TRBJ2-7; 8 bases are shared with TRBD2. J gave up 6 bases and V 0 bases, and 16 bases lay outside the gene matches. From germline, CDR1 is LGHNA and CDR2 YNFKEQ. CDR3 length: 18 amino acids. In DNA, the CDR3 is TGTGCCAGCAGCCAAGATCCGACCGGAGCGGGAGTTAGAGGCGAGCAGTACTTC. It encodes CASSQDPTGAGVRGEQYF.

As regards this clone: Other DNA sequences in the sample encode the same CDR3. The J gene is TRBJ2-5, the V gene TRBV11-2, with 13 bases fitting TRBD2. The germline CDR1 and CDR2 sequences are SGHAT and FQNNGV. V dropped 3 bases and J dropped 5; count of bases not matched to a gene: 0. The CDR3 sequence is 14 residues long. The CDR3 protein is CASSLTSGRETQYF. CDR3 nucleotide sequence: TGTGCCAGCAGCTTGACTAGCGGGAGGGAGACCCAGTACTTC.

The chain is built from TRBV30 and TRBJ1-2, with TRBD1 identical over 9 bases. The J segment lost 8 bases and the V segment lost 1 base, leaving 5 bases of the junction unmatched. This CDR3 has 13 amino acids. In germline, CDR1 is GTSNPN, CDR2 SVGIG (reference sequence). The CDR3 coding sequence is TGTGCCTGGAGTGAACAGGGGGCGCTAGGCTACACCTTC. This codes for CAWSEQGALGYTF.

The V and J genes are TRBV5-5 and TRBJ2-1; no definite D call. Germline CDR1 SGHKS, CDR2 YYEKEE (reference sequence). The CDR3 is 13 residues long. V dropped 0 bases and J dropped 8 bases, with 9 bases sitting between them. CDR3 protein: CASSLGDQDEQFF. The DNA for the CDR3 is TGTGCCAGCAGCTTGGGGGATCAGGATGAGCAGTTCTTC.

This chain uses TRBV29-1 with TRBJ2-5; TRBD1 agrees at 12 bases. Germline V gene sequence: CDR1 SQVTM, CDR2 ANQGSEA. The trim removed 3 bases at V and 5 bases at J, leaving 10 bases unmatched. The CDR3 loop spans 16 amino acids. This CDR3 reads CSVDRPGTGGGETQYF. CDR3 coding DNA: TGCAGCGTTGACAGGCCCGGGACAGGGGGCGGGGAGACCCAGTACTTC.

The genes are TRBV5-1 and TRBJ2-1; 7 bases fit TRBD1. The germline CDR1 and CDR2 sequences are SGHRS and YFSETQ. V trimming: 0 bases; J trimming: 3 bases; junction bases outside the gene matches: 6. The length of the CDR3 is 16 residues. The CDR3, as DNA: TGCGCCAGCAGCTTGGAACCGGGACAGAGCTACAATGAGCAGTTCTTC. Translation gives CASSLEPGQSYNEQFF.

The chain carries TRBV11-2 and TRBJ2-7; possibly TRBD2 for D (6 bases). The CDR3 has 15 amino acids. Trimming shortened V by 0 bases and J by 2 bases, and 11 bases separated the two germline ends. Germline loops: CDR1 SGHAT, CDR2 FQNNGV. The CDR3 DNA follows: TGTGCCAGCAGCTTAGAATCGACTAGTCCCTACGAGCAGTACTTC. Protein: CASSLESTSPYEQYF. Full variable domain (missing parts from reference TRBV11-2 and TRBJ2-7): EAGVAQSPRYKIIEKRQSVAFWCNPISGHATLYWYQQILGQGPKLLIQFQNNGVVDDSQLPKDRFSAERLKGVDSTLKIQPAKLEDSAVYLCASSLESTSPYEQYFGPGTRLTVT.

This chain links TRBV9 with TRBJ2-5, with D perhaps TRBD1 (6 bases). The CDR3 is 14 amino acids. Looked up from germline, CDR1 is SGDLS and CDR2 is YYNGEE. V was cut by 5 bases and J by 6 bases, with 17 bases left in between. CDR3 DNA: TGTGCCAGCAGTACGGAACAGGGAATTAAGACCCAGTACTTC. Translating gives CASSTEQGIKTQYF.

V gene TRBV29-1 combines with J gene TRBJ1-1; perhaps TRBD1 as D (6 bases). The V gene lost 6 bases and the J gene lost 0 bases, with 20 bases spanning the gap. Germline CDR1 and CDR2: SQVTM and ANQGSEA. The CDR3 is made up of 16 amino acids. The chain's CDR3 is CSVGGGRGRMNTEAFF. CDR3 coding DNA: TGCAGCGTGGGAGGGGGGAGAGGGAGAATGAACACTGAAGCTTTCTTT.

J is TRBJ2-3 and V is TRBV29-1; TRBD2 agrees at 14 bases. This CDR3 region has 15 residues. The V gene's germline CDR1 is SQVTM and CDR2 ANQGSEA. The trim removed 5 bases at V and 8 bases at J, leaving 9 bases unmatched. The CDR3, as DNA: TGCAGCGTTAAACCGGGACTAGCGGGAGTGGGTACGCAGTATTTT. It translates to CSVKPGLAGVGTQYF.

The chain carries TRBV4-2 and TRBJ1-5; 9 bases are shared with TRBD1. Germline lookup yields CDR1 LGHNA and CDR2 YNFKEQ. The CDR3 extends over 16 amino acids. V trimming: 4 bases; J trimming: 4 bases; junction bases outside the gene matches: 8. CDR3 residues: CASSPLAGTGNQPQHF. For the CDR3, the DNA is TGTGCCAGCAGCCCCCTGGCCGGGACAGGGAATCAGCCCCAGCATTTT.

The chain employs TRBV2 and TRBJ2-5; D possibly uses TRBD1 or TRBD2 (6 bases each). The DNA end lines up better with TRBJ2-7; the J call may be wrong. The CDR3 consists of 14 residues. The germline V gene encodes CDR1 SNHLY and CDR2 FYNNEI. CDR3 DNA sequence: TGTGCCAGCAGTGTACGCGGAGGGGGAAACGAGCAGTACTTC. Protein product: CASSVRGGGNEQYF.

The chain links TRBV19 to TRBJ1-4; TRBD1 matches 9 bases. The CDR3 loop spans 13 amino acids. The V gene's germline CDR1 is LNHDA and CDR2 SQIVND (reference sequence). After removal of 8 bases from V and 4 bases from J, the junction contained 2 bases not matched to a gene. Written as DNA, the CDR3 is TGTGCCAGTGGGACAGGGATTAATGAAAAACTGTTTTTT. The encoded protein is CASGTGINEKLFF.

The chain is built from TRBV30 and TRBJ1-2, with 7 bases matching TRBD1. CDR3 length: 14 amino acids. J was trimmed by 4 bases and V by 4 bases; bases with no gene match: 9. Germline CDR1 and CDR2: GTSNPN and SVGIG (reference sequence). The CDR3 is CAWTPGTAIYGYTF. CDR3 nucleotides: TGTGCCTGGACCCCCGGGACAGCAATCTATGGCTACACCTTC.

The chain couples TRBV5-4 to TRBJ2-2; 9 nucleotides agree with TRBD1. Trimming at V came to 5 bases and at J to 3 bases, leaving 8 bases not matched to a gene. CDR3 length: 16 residues. Germline V gives CDR1 SGHNT, CDR2 YYREEE (reference sequence). The CDR3 DNA reads as TGTGCCAGCAGTAAGAACAGGGGGCGAGACACCGGGGAGCTGTTTTTT. Translating gives CASSKNRGRDTGELFF.

The chain recombines TRBV27 with TRBJ2-3, with 12 positions matching TRBD2. V lost 5 bases, J lost 0 bases, and 9 bases stayed unmatched. This CDR3 comprises 18 residues. CDR1 and CDR2 (germline): MNHEY, SMNVEV (reference sequence). The CDR3 region has the DNA TGTGCCAGCAGTGCCCAAGGACTAGCGGGGTTTAGCACAGATACGCAGTATTTT. Translation: CASSAQGLAGFSTDTQYF.

The J gene is TRBJ1-5, the V gene TRBV19; tentative D call: TRBD1 (5 bases). The CDR3 has 14 amino acids. The germline V gene has CDR1 LNHDA and CDR2 SQIVND (reference sequence). Trimming shortened V by 3 bases and J by 7 bases, and 13 bases separated the two germline ends. The CDR3 reads CASSMAQWGQPQHF. The CDR3 DNA follows: TGTGCCAGTAGTATGGCACAGTGGGGCCAGCCCCAGCATTTT. The full variable domain, with the rest looked up from reference TRBV19 and TRBJ1-5, is DGGITQSPKYLFRKEGQNVTLSCEQNLNHDAMYWYRQDPGQGLRLIYYSQIVNDFQKGDIAEGYSVSREKKESFPLTVTSAQKNPTAFYLCASSMAQWGQPQHFGDGTRLSIL.

In its sample, this clone was seen a few times. The CDR3 spells CASSSGLALGYEQYF. The CDR3 nucleotides read TGTGCCAGCAGCTCTGGACTAGCGCTCGGCTACGAGCAGTACTTC. V is TRBV5-8 and J is TRBJ2-7; 9 bases fit TRBD2. CDR3 length: 15 amino acids. Germline V gives CDR1 SGHTS, CDR2 YDEGEE. V lost 3 bases, J lost 3 bases, and 7 bases stayed unmatched.

The chain joins TRBV5-1 to TRBJ2-7; 9 bases match TRBD2. The trim removed 2 bases at V and 6 bases at J, leaving 9 bases unmatched. Germline values: CDR1 SGHRS, CDR2 YFSETQ. CDR3 length: 15 residues. The CDR3 region has the DNA TGCGCCAGCAGCTTTAATAGCGGGGGTGGCGGCGAGCAGTACTTC. Its protein product is CASSFNSGGGGEQYF.

The gene calls are TRBV5-8 and TRBJ1-5; 8 nucleotides agree with TRBD1. The V and J ends lost 1 base and 3 bases, in that order; junction bases with no gene match: 3. The germline CDR1 and CDR2 sequences are SGHTS and YDEGEE. This CDR3 comprises 15 residues. The CDR3 loop is CASSLPDRDNQPQHF. DNA for the CDR3: TGTGCCAGCAGCTTGCCGGACAGGGACAATCAGCCCCAGCATTTT.

This clone was seen a few times. The gene calls are TRBV28 and TRBJ2-7; D not certain. The germline gives CDR1 MDHEN, CDR2 SYDVKM. This CDR3 is built from 14 residues. V lost 5 bases and J 0 bases, leaving 11 bases between the germline ends. The CDR3 DNA follows: TGTGCCAGCAGTCAATACGACAACTCCTACGAGCAGTACTTC. Translated, it gives CASSQYDNSYEQYF.

The chain has TRBV2 and TRBJ2-1; TRBD2 is a possible D gene (6 bases). The germline V gene has CDR1 SNHLY and CDR2 FYNNEI. The CDR3 runs to 15 residues. V was cut by 5 bases and J by 0 bases, with 11 bases left in between. The CDR3 spells CASSFSGSSYNEQFF. CDR3 DNA: TGTGCCAGCAGTTTTAGCGGAAGCTCCTACAATGAGCAGTTCTTC. Full variable domain (remainder filled in from reference TRBV2 and TRBJ2-1): EPEVTQTPSHQVTQMGQEVILRCVPISNHLYFYWYRQILGQKVEFLVSFYNNEISEKSEIFDDQFSVERPDGSNFTLKIRSTKLEDSAMYFCASSFSGSSYNEQFFGPGTRLTVL.

The chain combines TRBV5-6 with TRBJ2-1; 9 bases are shared with TRBD2. J was trimmed by 10 bases and V by 3 bases; bases with no gene match: 8. CDR1 and CDR2 (germline): SGHDT, YYEEEE. This CDR3 is built from 14 residues. The CDR3 nucleotides read TGTGCCAGCAGCTACCCGGGACTAGCTAACGAGCAGTTCTTC. Amino acids: CASSYPGLANEQFF.

The chain carries TRBV27 and TRBJ1-1; 11 nucleotides agree with TRBD1. The V gene end was trimmed by 6 bases and the J gene end by 0 bases; junction bases not matched to a gene: 12. The CDR3 sequence is 18 residues long. In germline, CDR1 is MNHEY, CDR2 SMNVEV (reference sequence). CDR3 in amino acids: CASRFKGGQGGLNTEAFF. CDR3 in DNA: TGTGCCAGCAGGTTTAAGGGGGGACAGGGGGGTCTGAACACTGAAGCTTTCTTT.

This chain joins TRBV6-1 and TRBJ1-5; D gene unclear. V shed 1 base and J shed 5 bases, with 6 bases lying between them. The germline CDR1 and CDR2 sequences are MNHNS and SASEGT. The CDR3 length is 13 residues. CDR3 DNA sequence: TGTGCCAGCAGTGAAGTAGCCTATCAGCCCCAGCATTTT. It translates to CASSEVAYQPQHF.

The rearrangement uses TRBV6-5 and TRBJ2-1, with D maybe TRBD2 (6 bases). Trimming stripped 6 bases from V and 8 bases from J, with 17 bases between. Germline-derived CDR1 and CDR2 are MNHEY and SVGAGI. This CDR3 has 14 residues. CDR3: CASSLGTAAHEQFF. DNA of the CDR3: TGTGCCAGCAGCCTCGGGACTGCCGCACATGAGCAGTTCTTC.

This chain joins TRBV7-6 and TRBJ2-5, with 7 bases aligning to TRBD2. This CDR3 has 14 residues. V was pared by 6 bases and J by 2 bases, with 6 bases of the junction left unmatched. Germline CDR1 SGHVS, CDR2 FNYEAQ. The CDR3 DNA reads as TGTGCCAGCAGTCCGGGGGGAACACAAGAGACCCAGTACTTC. Its translation: CASSPGGTQETQYF.

The V gene is TRBV5-8, the J gene TRBJ1-5; D is unresolved. CDR1 and CDR2 from the germline V gene are SGHTS and YDEGEE. The CDR3 extends over 15 amino acids. The V end was cut by 0 bases, the J end by 0 bases, with 7 bases between. The CDR3 loop reads CASSLEGDSNQPQHF. The CDR3 nucleotides are TGTGCCAGCAGCTTGGAGGGAGATAGCAATCAGCCCCAGCATTTT.

The chain couples TRBV6-1 to TRBJ2-7, with a weak D call TRBD2 (5 bases). V shed 8 bases and J shed 0 bases, with 8 bases lying between them. The CDR3 totals 12 residues. Germline values: CDR1 MNHNS, CDR2 SASEGT. The CDR3 DNA reads as TGTGCCAGCGGAGGACCCTCCTACGAGCAGTACTTC. This sequence encodes CASGGPSYEQYF.

The chain recombines TRBV5-3 with TRBJ2-7, with 9 bases aligning to TRBD1. TRBV5-3 is treated as an ORF (open reading frame) with a function not yet certain. This CDR3 spans 15 amino acids. The V and J ends lost 4 bases and 3 bases, in that order; junction bases with no gene match: 8. CDR3 sequence (DNA): TGTGCCAGAAGCCATAGGACAGGGGAAGACTACGAGCAGTACTTC. It is translated as CARSHRTGEDYEQYF.